This TCR beta chain was identified during a study of patients and donors after allogeneic stem cell transplantation. TCRdb reanalysed the RT-PCR reads using MiXCR and keeps one entry per CDR3 protein. The data contain roughly 960,000 distinct CDR3 sequences, more than 15% of them seen just once; the ten biggest clones take up 6%. This clonotype was counted a few times. With 0 bases removed from V and 0 bases from J, the gap between germline ends came to 16 bases. Germline assignment: CDR1 SGHRS and CDR2 YFSETQ. The CDR3 covers 18 residues. The chain is built from TRBV5-1 and TRBJ2-1; D not resolved. Sequenced sample: blood, either unsorted or a sorted T cell fraction (not recorded which). The clonotype was recovered from a human donor who was either an allogeneic HSCT recipient or a stem cell or donor lymphocyte infusion donor (not recorded which). It is not recorded whose cells these are; they may come from a transplant donor. For the CDR3, the DNA is TGCGCCAGCAGCTTGGTTGTTCGATCTTCCGGCTCCTACAATGAGCAGTTCTTC. It yields the protein CASSLVVRSSGSYNEQFF.